Each of the 30 T cell receptor beta chains below was sequenced from the same sample in a study of CD8+CD57+ T cells in acquired aplastic anemia. An expansion of CD8+CD57+ cells by flow cytometry had been shown in patients chosen for sequencing. The template used for profiling TCR beta VDJ and CDR3 was genomic DNA. TCRdb analysed the reads with MiXCR anew, one entry per CDR3 protein. The sample lists 450,000 to 600,000 distinct CDR3 sequences; approximately 33% were seen once. Material: sorted CD4+, CD8+, or CD8+CD57+ T cells (not recorded which) from PBMCs. The receptors stem from a human donor with aplastic anemia.

This clonotype was seen a handful of times. A read error is possible here, since a much larger clone lies one base away. The chain's CDR3 is CAINNRGRGYNEQYF. The CDR3 DNA is TGTGCCATCAACAACAGGGGGCGAGGCTACAATGAGCAGTACTTC. The chain is built from TRBV10-3 and TRBJ2-7, with 9 positions matching TRBD1. After removal of 7 bases from V and 7 bases from J, the junction contained 14 bases not matched to a gene. The CDR3 totals 15 residues. Germline CDR1 ENHRY, CDR2 SYGVKD.

V and J are TRBV20-1 and TRBJ2-7; no clear D gene. Looked up from germline, CDR1 is DFQATT and CDR2 is SNEGSKA (reference sequence). V was clipped by 4 bases and J by 3 bases, with 13 bases between them. The CDR3 length is 13 residues. The CDR3 reads CSAILLIYYEQYF. In DNA form, the CDR3 reads TGCAGTGCTATCCTCCTTATTTACTACGAGCAGTACTTC.

The V and J genes are TRBV5-1 and TRBJ1-5; 10 bases line up with TRBD1. J gave up 6 bases and V 0 bases, and 9 bases lay outside the gene matches. Germline lookup yields CDR1 SGHRS and CDR2 YFSETQ. The CDR3 has 17 amino acids. The CDR3 nucleotides read TGCGCCAGCAGCTTGGGGCCGGGACAGGGGATAGGTCAGCCCCAGCATTTT. Its translation: CASSLGPGQGIGQPQHF.

This clonotype was seen only a few times. The chain uses TRBV5-6 and TRBJ1-5; the D gene is possibly TRBD1 (5 bases). Germline V gene sequence: CDR1 SGHDT, CDR2 YYEEEE. The CDR3 contains 15 residues. Trimming stripped 4 bases from V and 0 bases from J, with 11 bases between. As DNA, the CDR3 is TGTGCCAGCAGCCCCGGGACTCATAGCAATCAGCCCCAGCATTTT. This codes for CASSPGTHSNQPQHF. The variable domain in full, with the rest retrieved from reference TRBV5-6 and TRBJ1-5, is DAGVTQSPTHLIKTRGQQVTLRCSPKSGHDTVSWYQQALGQGPQFIFQYYEEEERQRGNFPDRFSGHQFPNYSSELNVNALLLGDSALYLCASSPGTHSNQPQHFGDGTRLSIL.

This clonotype showed up many times. The V gene is TRBV29-1, the J gene TRBJ1-2; TRBD1 matches at 7 bases. J lost 7 bases, V lost 5 bases, and 13 bases had no gene match. This CDR3 is 14 amino acids long. Germline V lookup: CDR1 SQVTM, CDR2 ANQGSEA. The chain's CDR3 is CSVFQDRASGGYTF. For the CDR3, the DNA is TGCAGCGTTTTCCAAGACAGGGCGTCGGGTGGCTACACCTTC.

In this sample, this clonotype turned up many times. V and J are TRBV24-1 and TRBJ2-1; D is unclear. Per germline, CDR1 KGHDR and CDR2 SFDVKD. The CDR3 is 13 residues long. Trimming took off 0 bases at V and 5 bases at J, with 4 bases between the two ends. The DNA of the CDR3 is TGTGCCACCAGTGATTTGCCGGACAATGAGCAGTTCTTC. Its translation is CATSDLPDNEQFF.

This clonotype has at least ten counts. V and J are TRBV19 and TRBJ2-1; unclear D gene. V lost 3 bases and J lost 7, with 10 bases in between. The CDR3 covers 13 residues. CDR1 LNHDA and CDR2 SQIVND come from the germline V gene (reference sequence). CDR3 bases: TGTGCCAGTAGTATGACCCTAGGTAATGAGCAGTTCTTC. It translates to CASSMTLGNEQFF.

The chain carries TRBV30 and TRBJ2-7, with D tentatively TRBD2 (6 bases). The CDR3 covers 15 residues. Germline assignment: CDR1 GTSNPN and CDR2 SVGIG (reference sequence). V was shortened by 6 bases and J by 0 bases, with 18 bases between the two germline ends. The CDR3 is CACTTRERSSYEQYF. The CDR3 DNA sequence: TGTGCCTGCACTACCCGGGAGCGGAGCTCCTACGAGCAGTACTTC.

The table lists this clonotype with a few counts. The chain links TRBV20-1 to TRBJ2-3; D not certain. The CDR3 is made up of 14 amino acids. Trimming removed 5 bases from V and 3 bases from J, with 15 bases in between. CDR1 is DFQATT, CDR2 SNEGSKA, per germline (reference sequence). The CDR3 spells CSAERISRTDTQYF. The CDR3 DNA follows: TGCAGTGCTGAACGTATATCACGAACAGATACGCAGTATTTT.

V and J are TRBV4-1 and TRBJ1-3, with 9 bases matching TRBD1. There are 19 residues in the CDR3. J lost 0 bases, V lost 1 base, and 10 bases had no gene match. Germline V gives CDR1 MGHRA, CDR2 YSYEKL. CDR3 protein: CASSQVGTGKANSGNTIYF. The CDR3 DNA follows: TGCGCCAGCAGCCAAGTCGGGACAGGGAAGGCAAACTCTGGAAACACCATATATTTT.

The chain employs TRBV30 and TRBJ1-1; D is unclear. This CDR3 spans 14 amino acids. The germline CDR1 and CDR2 sequences are GTSNPN and SVGIG (reference sequence). Trimming took 2 bases from V and 1 from J, leaving 11 bases between them. In nucleotides, the CDR3 is TGTGCCTGGAGTTTGAGAACAAAGAACACTGAAGCTTTCTTT. The encoded protein is CAWSLRTKNTEAFF.

In this sample, this clonotype turned up many times. The rearrangement joins TRBV5-4 to TRBJ1-6, with 11 positions matching TRBD1. Germline V gene data show CDR1 as SGHNT and CDR2 as YYREEE (reference sequence). The length of the CDR3 is 14 residues. Trimming at V came to 5 bases and at J to 8 bases, leaving 3 bases not matched to a gene. DNA of the CDR3: TGTGCCAGCAGTGTGGGACAGGGGGATTCACCCCTCCACTTT. It specifies CASSVGQGDSPLHF.

There are a few counts of this clonotype. V is TRBV20-1 and J is TRBJ1-2; D might be TRBD1 (5 bases). Germline loops: CDR1 DFQATT, CDR2 SNEGSKA (reference sequence). The length of the CDR3 is 15 residues. V shed 0 bases and J shed 7 bases, with 18 bases lying between them. The CDR3 coding sequence is TGCAGTGCTAGAGAACCGTTGGGGCAGCCAAGTGGCTACACCTTC. Translating gives CSAREPLGQPSGYTF.

This clonotype was observed at least ten times. The genes are TRBV7-8 and TRBJ1-6; D is perhaps TRBD1 (6 bases). CDR1 and CDR2 from the germline V gene are SGHVS and FQNEAQ. CDR3 size: 16 residues. V lost 5 bases to trimming and J lost 3 bases, with 14 bases between them. Written as DNA, the CDR3 is TGTGCCAGCAGCCCGAGGACAGACCTCTATAATTCACCCCTCCACTTT. It translates to CASSPRTDLYNSPLHF.

Regarding this clonotype: A much more abundant neighbour one base away suggests this may be a read error. V gene TRBV20-1 combines with J gene TRBJ2-7; 7 bases align to TRBD2. The germline V gene encodes CDR1 DFQATT and CDR2 SNEGSKA (reference sequence). J lost 5 bases, V lost 5 bases, and 6 bases had no gene match. This CDR3 has 12 residues. The CDR3 region is CSAGRDGDEQYF. The CDR3, as DNA: TGCAGTGCTGGGAGGGACGGGGACGAGCAGTACTTC.

This clonotype appeared a few times. The chain combines TRBV3-1 with TRBJ1-1; no clear D gene. This CDR3 is 11 amino acids long. The germline V gene encodes CDR1 LGHDT and CDR2 YNNKEL (reference sequence). V was pared by 1 base and J by 5 bases, with 2 bases between. The CDR3 loop is CASSQATEAFF. Here the CDR3 DNA reads TGTGCCAGCAGCCAAGCTACTGAAGCTTTCTTT.

This clonotype was detected many times. The chain combines TRBV7-2 with TRBJ1-1; no definite D call. There are 14 residues in the CDR3. Germline CDR1 is SGHTA and CDR2 is FQGNSA. The V and J ends lost 6 bases and 0 bases respectively, with 11 bases between them. This CDR3 is CASRIGFMNTEAFF. CDR3 DNA sequence: TGTGCCAGCAGAATAGGGTTCATGAACACTGAAGCTTTCTTT.

In this sample, this clonotype turned up many times. The gene calls are TRBV25-1 and TRBJ2-3, with D unclear. Germline CDR1 MGHDK, CDR2 SYGVNS. The V gene lost 3 bases and the J gene lost 8 bases, with 6 bases spanning the gap. This CDR3 is 11 amino acids long. The CDR3 loop reads CASSDLVTQYF. The DNA of the CDR3 is TGTGCCAGCAGTGATCTCGTTACGCAGTATTTT.

About this clonotype itself: A read error is possible here, since a much larger clone lies one base away. The V gene is TRBV11-2, the J gene TRBJ1-2; 7 bases map to TRBD1. The germline V gene encodes CDR1 SGHAT and CDR2 FQNNGV. CDR3 length: 16 amino acids. Unmatched junction bases numbered 13, after V lost 5 bases and J lost 4 bases. The CDR3 nucleotides read TGTGCCAGCAGCCCCGCGACGAGACAGGGCAGCTATGGCTACACCTTC. It translates to CASSPATRQGSYGYTF. The variable domain in full, with the rest retrieved from reference TRBV11-2 and TRBJ1-2, is EAGVAQSPRYKIIEKRQSVAFWCNPISGHATLYWYQQILGQGPKLLIQFQNNGVVDDSQLPKDRFSAERLKGVDSTLKIQPAKLEDSAVYLCASSPATRQGSYGYTFGSGTRLTVV.

This chain joins TRBV20-1 and TRBJ2-4, with a possible D match to TRBD2 (5 bases). The length of the CDR3 is 16 residues. CDR1 DFQATT and CDR2 SNEGSKA come from the germline V gene (reference sequence). Trimming shortened V by 4 bases and J by 0 bases, and 16 bases separated the two germline ends. The CDR3 DNA is TGCAGTGCTAAGGCCAGCGGCGGAGCAGCCAAAAACATTCAGTACTTC. This codes for CSAKASGGAAKNIQYF.

This clonotype was recorded at least ten times. The chain couples TRBV20-1 to TRBJ1-3; TRBD1 might be the D (6 bases). Germline lookup yields CDR1 DFQATT and CDR2 SNEGSKA (reference sequence). The CDR3 has 15 amino acids. Trimming shortened V by 6 bases and J by 4 bases, and 19 bases separated the two germline ends. The CDR3 DNA follows: TGCAGTGCGGATCAGGGGATGCGGGAAGGAAACACCATATATTTT. It encodes CSADQGMREGNTIYF.

The chain employs TRBV28 and TRBJ1-3, with TRBD1 as a possible D gene (6 bases). The germline CDR1 and CDR2 sequences are MDHEN and SYDVKM. The CDR3 runs to 15 residues. The V end was cut by 5 bases, the J end by 0 bases, with 11 bases between. The CDR3 coding sequence is TGTGCCAGCAGTCCGGACAGAAACTCTGGAAACACCATATATTTT. The encoded protein is CASSPDRNSGNTIYF.

The chain joins TRBV11-1 to TRBJ2-7, with D unclear. V shed 4 bases and J shed 4 bases, with 20 bases lying between them. CDR1 and CDR2 from the germline V gene are SGHAT and FQDESV (reference sequence). CDR3 size: 16 residues. CDR3 protein: CASSSKHTTLSYEQYF. In DNA, the CDR3 is TGTGCCAGCAGCTCGAAACACACGACCCTCTCTTACGAGCAGTACTTC.

The V call is TRBV10-1, the J call TRBJ2-7; D may be TRBD1 (5 bases). The CDR3 runs 14 residues. Germline V gene sequence: CDR1 WNHNN, CDR2 SYGVQD (reference sequence). Trimming stripped 7 bases from V and 3 bases from J, with 16 bases between. For the CDR3, the DNA is TGCGCCAGCATAGGGGTCTCTCTCAACTACGAGCAGTACGTC. It is translated as CASIGVSLNYEQYV.

The chain has TRBV2 and TRBJ2-7; unclear D gene. This CDR3 has 11 residues. The V end lost 6 bases, the J end lost 7 bases, and 10 bases lay between the germline ends. Germline V lookup: CDR1 SNHLY, CDR2 FYNNEI. CDR3 bases: TGTGCCAGCAGGCCCTTCTGTGAGCAGTACTTC. It codes for CASRPFCEQYF.

This clonotype was seen a few times. J is TRBJ2-5 and V is TRBV12-3 or TRBV12-4; 11 bases fit TRBD2. The CDR3 length is 14 residues. Unmatched junction bases numbered 8, after V lost 7 bases and J lost 7 bases. The CDR3 sequence: CASKSLAGGVTQYF. The CDR3 DNA reads as TGTGCCAGCAAATCCCTAGCGGGGGGCGTGACCCAGTACTTC.

The V and J genes are TRBV19 and TRBJ1-5; 7 positions match TRBD1. Germline loops: CDR1 LNHDA, CDR2 SQIVND (reference sequence). This CDR3 spans 16 amino acids. Germline trimming cut 6 bases from V and 1 base from J; bases unmatched to any gene: 9. The CDR3 nucleotides read TGTGCCAGTAGATCCAGGACAGGACCGAGCAATCAGCCCCAGCATTTT. Protein sequence: CASRSRTGPSNQPQHF.

The V gene is TRBV5-1, the J gene TRBJ2-7, with TRBD1 identical over 7 bases. The junction had 4 bases not matched to a gene; V was cut back by 4 bases and J by 3 bases. The CDR3 runs to 13 residues. Germline CDR1 is SGHRS and CDR2 is YFSETQ. Here the CDR3 reads CASSIGQDYEQYF. CDR3 coding DNA: TGCGCCAGCAGCATTGGACAGGACTACGAGCAGTACTTC.

The chain couples TRBV7-8 to TRBJ1-5, with 7 bases lining up with TRBD1. Germline assignment: CDR1 SGHVS and CDR2 FQNEAQ. The trim removed 3 bases at V and 2 bases at J, leaving 7 bases unmatched. This CDR3 has 16 amino acids. CDR3: CASSLAGGGGNQPQHF. The CDR3 nucleotides are TGTGCCAGCAGCTTGGCAGGGGGGGGGGGCAATCAGCCCCAGCATTTT.

V and J are TRBV19 and TRBJ1-4; D unresolved. Trimming cost V 9 bases and J 4 bases, with 18 bases left between them. CDR1 and CDR2 from the germline V gene are LNHDA and SQIVND (reference sequence). This CDR3 region has 15 residues. Written as DNA, the CDR3 is TGTGCCAGCAGTTACCCCCGGACGCATAATGAAAAACTGTTTTTT. It translates to CASSYPRTHNEKLFF.